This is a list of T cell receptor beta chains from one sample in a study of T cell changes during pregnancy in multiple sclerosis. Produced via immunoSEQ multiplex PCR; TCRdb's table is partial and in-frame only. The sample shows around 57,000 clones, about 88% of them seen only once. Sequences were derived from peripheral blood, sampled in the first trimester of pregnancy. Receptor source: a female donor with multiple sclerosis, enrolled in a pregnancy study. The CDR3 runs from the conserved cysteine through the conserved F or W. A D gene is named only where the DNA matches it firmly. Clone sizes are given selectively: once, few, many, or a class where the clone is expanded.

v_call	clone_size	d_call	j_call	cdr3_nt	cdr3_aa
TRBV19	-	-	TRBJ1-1	TGTGCCTCTAACGGGTATAGCACTGAAGCTTTCTTT	CASNGYSTEAFF
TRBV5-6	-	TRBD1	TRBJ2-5	TGTGCCAGCAGCTTGGCGGGTGGGACAGAAGAGACCCAGTACTTC	CASSLAGGTEETQYF
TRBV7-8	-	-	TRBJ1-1	TGTGCCAGCAGCTTAAGGTTGGACTCAGTAGCTTTCTTT	CASSLRLDSVAFF
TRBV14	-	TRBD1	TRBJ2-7	TGTGCCAGCAGCCAAGGACAGGGTCCCGTGGAGCAGTACTTC	CASSQGQGPVEQYF
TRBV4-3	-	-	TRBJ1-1	TGCGCCAGCAGCTCCTTGGGGCAGGCCGCTAGGGAAGCTTTCTTT	CASSSLGQAAREAFF
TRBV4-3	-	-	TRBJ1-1	TGCGCCAGCAGCCAAGACAGGAACACTGAAGCTTTCTTT	CASSQDRNTEAFF
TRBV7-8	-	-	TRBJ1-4	TGTGCCAGCAGCCCGGGCCGGGATCCCAATGAAAAACTGTTTTTT	CASSPGRDPNEKLFF
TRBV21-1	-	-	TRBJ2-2	TGTGCCAGCAGCCCTCTGAGATGTATGAACACCGGGGAGCTGTTTTTT	CASSPLRCMNTGELFF
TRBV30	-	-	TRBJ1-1	TGTGCCTGGACCCGAGTACAGGTCGGTCGTCCTAACACTGAAGCTTTCTTT	CAWTRVQVGRPNTEAFF
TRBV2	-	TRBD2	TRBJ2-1	TGTGCCAGCAGTCTTAAGGGACTAGCGGGGGCCGGGCTCTCCTACAATGAGCAGTTCTTC	CASSLKGLAGAGLSYNEQFF
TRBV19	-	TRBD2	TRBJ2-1	TGTGCCAGTAGTTTCCTAGCGGGACCCTCCTACAATGAGCAGTTCTTC	CASSFLAGPSYNEQFF
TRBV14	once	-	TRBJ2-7	TGTGCCAGCAGTCATACGCTTGGAGGGCTTCACGAGCAGTACTTC	CASSHTLGGLHEQYF
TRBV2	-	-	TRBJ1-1	TGTGCCAGCAGTGAGGCCAATGAAGCTTTCTTT	CASSEANEAFF
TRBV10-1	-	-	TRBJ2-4	TGCGCCAGCAGTGAGATGGAGGCTCCTGGGAACATTCAGTACTTC	CASSEMEAPGNIQYF
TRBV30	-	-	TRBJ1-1	TGTGCCTGGAGGAGGAGCCTGGTCGAAGGCACTGAAGCTTTCTTT	CAWRRSLVEGTEAFF
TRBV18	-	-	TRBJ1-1	TGTGCCAGCTCACCAGAGCGGATGAACACTGAAGCTTTCTTT	CASSPERMNTEAFF
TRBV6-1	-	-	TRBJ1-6	TGTGCCAGCAGTGACCTCCTCATATCCGGCTCCTATAATTCACCCCTCCACTTT	CASSDLLISGSYNSPLHF
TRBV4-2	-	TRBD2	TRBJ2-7	TGTGCCAGCAGCCAAGAAGCAATGGCGGGAGAGGTTGAGCAGTACTTC	CASSQEAMAGEVEQYF
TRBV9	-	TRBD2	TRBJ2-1	TGTGCCAGCAGCGTAGAACTAGCGGGGTACAATGAGCAGTTCTTC	CASSVELAGYNEQFF
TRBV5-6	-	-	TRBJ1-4	TGTGCCAGCGCCCCTTACAGTGCAACTAATGAAAAACTGTTTTTT	CASAPYSATNEKLFF
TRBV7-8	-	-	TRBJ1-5	TGTGCCAGCAGCTTAGTGCGGGCGGATAGCAATCAGCCCCAGCATTTT	CASSLVRADSNQPQHF
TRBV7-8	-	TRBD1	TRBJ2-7	TGTGCCAGCAGCCCGGACAGGGGGCGTAGCGGTGAGCAGTACTTC	CASSPDRGRSGEQYF
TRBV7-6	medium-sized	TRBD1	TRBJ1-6	TGTGCCAGCAGCTTAGTTTCAAGACAGGGCGATTCACCCCTCCACTTT	CASSLVSRQGDSPLHF
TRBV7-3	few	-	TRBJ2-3	TGTGCCAGCAATACAGGGTCCCCCACAGATACGCAGTATTTT	CASNTGSPTDTQYF
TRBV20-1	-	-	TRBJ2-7	TGCAGTGTCGGGGTATACGAGCAGTACTTC	CSVGVYEQYF
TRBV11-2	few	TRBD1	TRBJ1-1	TGTGCCAGCAGCCCTTTGACAGGGTTGGAGGCTGAAGCTTTCTTT	CASSPLTGLEAEAFF
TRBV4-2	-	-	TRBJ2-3	TGTGCCAGCAGCCAAGATCCCGGGGTTGCCGCAGATACGCAGTATTTT	CASSQDPGVAADTQYF
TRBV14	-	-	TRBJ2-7	TGTGCCAGCAGCCAAGGTCTAAGGTGGGGGGACTCCTACGAGCAGTACTTC	CASSQGLRWGDSYEQYF
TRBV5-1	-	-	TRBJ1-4	TGCGCCAGCAGCTTGGGGGGAGGCGAAAAACTGTTTTTT	CASSLGGGEKLFF
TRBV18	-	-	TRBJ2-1	TGTGCCAGCTCACCTTCACAGGGGGGGCTTACCAATGAGCAGTTCTTC	CASSPSQGGLTNEQFF
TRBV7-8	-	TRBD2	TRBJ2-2	TGTGCCAGCAGCTTAAGAGGACTATCTAGCGGGAGAACCGGGGAGCTGTTTTTT	CASSLRGLSSGRTGELFF
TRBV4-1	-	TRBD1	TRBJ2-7	TGCGCCAGCAGCCCCCCGGACAGGTTATCCTACGAGCAGTACTTC	CASSPPDRLSYEQYF
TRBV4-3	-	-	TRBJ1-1	TGCGCCAGCAGCCACTCGAACACTGAAGCTTTCTTT	CASSHSNTEAFF
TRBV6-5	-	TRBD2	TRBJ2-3	TGTGCCAGCAGTACTAGCGGGGCTAGCACAGATACGCAGTATTTT	CASSTSGASTDTQYF
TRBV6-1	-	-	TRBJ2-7	TGTGCCAGCAGAGCCGGGATTTACGAGCAGTACTTC	CASRAGIYEQYF
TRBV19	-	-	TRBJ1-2	TGTGCCACAGCAAGTTTAGGGGCGGACTATGGCTACACCTTC	CATASLGADYGYTF
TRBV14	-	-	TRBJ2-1	TGTGCCAGCAGCTCAGCGACGGGGGACCTTAAGGGGCAGTTCTTC	CASSSATGDLKGQFF
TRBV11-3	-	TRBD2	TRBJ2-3	TGTGCCAGCAGCCAATACTCGGGACTAGAGAAAGATACGCAGTATTTT	CASSQYSGLEKDTQYF
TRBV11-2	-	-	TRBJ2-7	TGTGCCAGCAGTATAAACAGCGGCCTCTCCTACGAGCAGTACTTC	CASSINSGLSYEQYF
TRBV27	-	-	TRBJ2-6	TGTGCCAGCAGTTTCTTAGACTCTGGGGCCAACGTCCTGACTTTC	CASSFLDSGANVLTF
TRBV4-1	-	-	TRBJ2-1	TGCGCCAGCAGCCAAGTCACAGACAATGAGCAGTTCTTC	CASSQVTDNEQFF
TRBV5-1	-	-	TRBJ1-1	TGCGCCAGCAGCTTGGTAAATCCAGGGACAAGCACTGAAGCTTTCTTT	CASSLVNPGTSTEAFF